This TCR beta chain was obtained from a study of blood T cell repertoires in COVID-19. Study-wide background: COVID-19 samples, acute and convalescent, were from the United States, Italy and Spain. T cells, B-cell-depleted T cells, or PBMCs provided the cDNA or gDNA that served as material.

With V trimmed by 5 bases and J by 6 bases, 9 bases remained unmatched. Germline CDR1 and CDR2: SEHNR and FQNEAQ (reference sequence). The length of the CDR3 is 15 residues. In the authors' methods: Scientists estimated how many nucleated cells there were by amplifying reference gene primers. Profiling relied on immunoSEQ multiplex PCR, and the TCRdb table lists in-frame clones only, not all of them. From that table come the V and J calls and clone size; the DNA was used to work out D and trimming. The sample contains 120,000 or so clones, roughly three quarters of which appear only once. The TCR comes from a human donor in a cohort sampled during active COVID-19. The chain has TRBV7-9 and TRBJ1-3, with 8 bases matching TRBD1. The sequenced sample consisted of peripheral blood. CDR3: CASSKGQGGINTIYF. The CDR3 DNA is TGTGCCAGCAGCAAAGGACAGGGAGGAATAAACACCATATATTTT.